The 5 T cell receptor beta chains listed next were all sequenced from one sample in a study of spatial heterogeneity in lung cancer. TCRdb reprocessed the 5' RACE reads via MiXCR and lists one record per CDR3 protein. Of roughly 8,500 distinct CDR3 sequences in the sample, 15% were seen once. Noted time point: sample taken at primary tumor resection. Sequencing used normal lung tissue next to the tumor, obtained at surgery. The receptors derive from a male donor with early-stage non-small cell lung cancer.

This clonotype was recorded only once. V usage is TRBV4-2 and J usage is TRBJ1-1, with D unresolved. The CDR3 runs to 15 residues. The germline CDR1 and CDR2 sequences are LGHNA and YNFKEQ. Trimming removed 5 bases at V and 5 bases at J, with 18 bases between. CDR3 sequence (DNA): TGTGCCAGCAGCAAACGGGCAGGATATGGGACTGAAGCTTTCTTT. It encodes CASSKRAGYGTEAFF.

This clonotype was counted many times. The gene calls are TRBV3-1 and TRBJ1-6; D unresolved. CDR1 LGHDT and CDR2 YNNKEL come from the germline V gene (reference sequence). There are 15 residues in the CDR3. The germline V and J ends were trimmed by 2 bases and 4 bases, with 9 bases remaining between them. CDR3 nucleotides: TGTGCCAGCAGCCAAAAACAGAAATATAATTCACCCCTCCACTTT. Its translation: CASSQKQKYNSPLHF.

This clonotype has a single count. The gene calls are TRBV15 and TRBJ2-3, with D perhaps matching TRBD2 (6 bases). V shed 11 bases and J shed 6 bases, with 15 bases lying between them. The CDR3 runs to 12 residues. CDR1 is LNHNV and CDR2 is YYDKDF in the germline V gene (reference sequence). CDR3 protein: CASGGGGDTQYF. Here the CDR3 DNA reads TGTGCCTCAGGTGGCGGAGGGGATACGCAGTATTTT. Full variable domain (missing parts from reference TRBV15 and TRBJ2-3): DAMVIQNPRYQVTQFGKPVTLSCSQTLNHNVMYWYQQKSSQAPKLLFHYYDKDFNNEADTPDNFQSRRPNTSFCFLDIRSPGLGDTAMYLCASGGGGDTQYFGPGTRLTVL.

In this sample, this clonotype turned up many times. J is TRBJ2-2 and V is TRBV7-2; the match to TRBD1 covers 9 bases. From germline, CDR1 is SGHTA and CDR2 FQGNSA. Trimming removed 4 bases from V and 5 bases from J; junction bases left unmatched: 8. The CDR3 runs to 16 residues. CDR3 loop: CASSSLGTGYTGELFF. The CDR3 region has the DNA TGTGCCAGCAGCTCCCTAGGGACAGGGTATACCGGGGAGCTGTTTTTT.

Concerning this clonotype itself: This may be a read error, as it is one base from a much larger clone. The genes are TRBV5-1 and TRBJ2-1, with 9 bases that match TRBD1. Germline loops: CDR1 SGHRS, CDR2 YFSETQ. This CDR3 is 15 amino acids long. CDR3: CTSRQRDREYNEQFF. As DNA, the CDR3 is TGCACCAGCAGGCAGCGGGACAGGGAATACAATGAGCAGTTCTTC.